This TCR beta chain was documented in a study of beta chain features in type 1 diabetes. The investigators reverse transcribed all of the isolated RNA, so they sequenced expressed TCRB transcripts. Profiled with immunoSEQ multiplex PCR; TCRdb holds only in-frame clones, not every one. This repertoire shows 300,000 to 400,000 clones, roughly a tenth found once; its top ten account for around 0.66%. General study points: In every one of the four CD4+ subsets, TCRB CDR3s were moderately but significantly shorter in Type 1 diabetes patients.

This clone was recorded at least ten times. No antigen is known for it. The sequenced material came from central memory CD4+ T cells from blood. This clonotype was sampled from a young man with type 1 diabetes.

In nucleotides, the CDR3 is TGTGCCAGCAGCTCCGGACACATAAGGGCGGATACGCAGTATTTT. This encodes CASSSGHIRADTQYF. The chain uses TRBV11-2 and TRBJ2-3, with D tentatively TRBD1 (5 bases). The CDR3 extends over 15 amino acids. Germline V gene data show CDR1 as SGHAT and CDR2 as FQNNGV. V was clipped by 4 bases and J by 6 bases, with 17 bases between them.